This T cell receptor (beta chain) stems from a study of PD-L1 blockade in urothelial cancer. Study-level background: Patients began atezolizumab, 1,200 mg intravenously every 3 weeks, in about 2014. Anywhere from 0 to 3 prior chemotherapy regimens had been received by patients.

Patients were living with locally advanced or metastatic urothelial carcinoma. Trimming at V came to 6 bases and at J to 5 bases, leaving 4 bases not matched to a gene. The CDR3 runs 13 residues. In germline, CDR1 is MNHNS, CDR2 SASEGT. Every PCR got spiked synthetic TCR analog templates. The repertoire was sequenced with immunoSEQ multiplex PCR; TCRdb's copy has only in-frame clones and lacks some. The table has roughly 26,000 clones, 65% to 90% seen once. The material sequenced was PBMCs, taken around atezolizumab (anti-PD-L1) treatment. V gene TRBV6-1 combines with J gene TRBJ2-3; 8 bases line up with TRBD2. The sequence was collected from a man aged 55 to 70 with urothelial cancer. CDR3 nucleotide sequence: TGTGCCAGCAGGACCGGGGGGGGAGATACGCAGTATTTT. Protein: CASRTGGGDTQYF.